Below are 10 T cell receptor beta chains sequenced from a single sample in a study of T-cell memory formation after mild COVID-19. TCRdb re-derived calls from the 5' RACE reads in MiXCR, one entry per CDR3 protein. The sample includes about 560,000 distinct CDR3 sequences, roughly 17% seen only once; the top ten take around 8.1%. The sample was PBMCs or a T cell subset sorted from them (not recorded which). Receptor source: an adult woman who had mild COVID-19 (a few samples of this study predate the infection). Cell type and time point are not known.

This chain connects TRBV19 to TRBJ1-1; 7 bases line up with TRBD1. The CDR3 has 12 amino acids. The V and J ends lost 6 bases and 6 bases, in that order; junction bases with no gene match: 4. The germline V gene has CDR1 LNHDA and CDR2 SQIVND (reference sequence). The CDR3 reads CASSGQDPEAFF. The CDR3 DNA follows: TGTGCCAGTAGCGGACAGGACCCTGAAGCTTTCTTT.

This clonotype was seen more than once but under ten times. The rearrangement uses TRBV19 and TRBJ2-7; D is possibly TRBD2 (6 bases). CDR1 is LNHDA and CDR2 is SQIVND in the germline V gene (reference sequence). The CDR3 contains 15 residues. The V end was cut by 3 bases, the J end by 3 bases, with 15 bases between. CDR3 sequence reads: CASSIGGYMVYEQYF. The CDR3 nucleotides read TGTGCCAGTAGTATTGGAGGGTACATGGTCTACGAGCAGTACTTC.

The chain combines TRBV29-1 with TRBJ2-6; TRBD2 aligns across 7 bases. The V gene's germline CDR1 is SQVTM and CDR2 ANQGSEA. With V trimmed by 6 bases and J by 0 bases, 8 bases remained unmatched. The CDR3 is 16 residues long. The CDR3 DNA reads as TGCAGCGTCGCGGGGGTGGGAGTCTCTGGGGCCAACGTCCTGACTTTC. Protein sequence: CSVAGVGVSGANVLTF.

This clonotype was observed many times. Here the CDR3 DNA reads TGTGCCAGCAGCTCGGGACAGGGTAGTTATGGCTACACCTTC. Amino acid sequence: CASSSGQGSYGYTF. V gene TRBV7-9 combines with J gene TRBJ1-2; TRBD1 matches 9 bases. Germline assignment: CDR1 SEHNR and CDR2 FQNEAQ (reference sequence). Unmatched junction bases numbered 5, after V lost 4 bases and J lost 5 bases. CDR3 length equals 14 residues.

This clonotype was recorded at least ten times. V is TRBV3-1 and J is TRBJ2-7; 10 bases align to TRBD2. Germline-derived CDR1 and CDR2 are LGHDT and YNNKEL (reference sequence). CDR3 length: 15 residues. J gave up 4 bases and V 4 bases, and 7 bases lay outside the gene matches. CDR3 region: CASSPTGLAAYEQYF. The DNA of the CDR3 is TGTGCCAGCAGCCCAACCGGACTAGCGGCTTACGAGCAGTACTTC.

V usage is TRBV29-1 and J usage is TRBJ2-7; no definite D call. Trimming shortened V by 6 bases and J by 1 base, and 13 bases separated the two germline ends. The CDR3 is 13 amino acids. Germline CDR1 reads SQVTM; CDR2 reads ANQGSEA. Here the CDR3 DNA reads TGCAGCGTCCGGCAGCTGGGGTCCTACGAGCAGTACTTC. Translated, it gives CSVRQLGSYEQYF.

The chain carries TRBV5-1 and TRBJ2-7; possibly TRBD1 or TRBD2 for D (5 bases each). The germline V gene encodes CDR1 SGHRS and CDR2 YFSETQ. CDR3 length equals 16 residues. With 4 bases removed from V and 0 bases from J, the gap between germline ends came to 17 bases. The CDR3 protein is CASSPGTGKSSYEQYF. DNA of the CDR3: TGCGCCAGCAGCCCCGGGACGGGAAAGAGCTCCTACGAGCAGTACTTC.

The count of this clonotype is one. The chain links TRBV20-1 to TRBJ2-5, with 9 nucleotides matching TRBD1. Germline loops: CDR1 DFQATT, CDR2 SNEGSKA (reference sequence). The length of the CDR3 is 14 residues. The trim removed 6 bases at V and 2 bases at J, leaving 7 bases unmatched. The CDR3 here is CSAKMDRGQETQYF. The CDR3 region has the DNA TGCAGTGCGAAGATGGACAGGGGACAAGAGACCCAGTACTTC.

This clonotype was recorded at least ten times. The chain couples TRBV20-1 to TRBJ2-5, with 8 bases identical to TRBD2. V was clipped by 4 bases and J by 3 bases; unmatched bases: 10. The CDR3 consists of 15 residues. CDR1 DFQATT and CDR2 SNEGSKA come from the germline V gene (reference sequence). CDR3 DNA: TGCAGTGCTACCGTACTACTAGCGGCAGAAGAGACCCAGTACTTC. Protein product: CSATVLLAAEETQYF.

The chain employs TRBV20-1 and TRBJ2-1; 9 positions agree with TRBD2. Germline lookup yields CDR1 DFQATT and CDR2 SNEGSKA (reference sequence). This CDR3 spans 17 amino acids. Unmatched junction bases numbered 13, after V lost 7 bases and J lost 0 bases. The CDR3 coding sequence is TGCAGTGTAGTAGTAGCGGGGGAGGAGAGCTCCTACAATGAGCAGTTCTTC. This gives the protein CSVVVAGEESSYNEQFF.